A selection of T cell receptor beta chains follows, all from one sample in a study of blood T cell repertoires in COVID-19. Method: immunoSEQ multiplex PCR; TCRdb's copy keeps in-frame clones and lacks some. The sample holds about 100,000 clones, roughly nine tenths seen once. Sequences were obtained from peripheral blood. These TCRs come from a woman older than 75 with acute or convalescent COVID-19. The CDR3 runs from the conserved cysteine through the conserved F or W. D genes are given only for firm matches. A clone size is listed for some rows: how often the clone was seen (once, few, many), or a class if it is expanded.

>NA|TRBJ1-2|TRBV2|14|NA
TGTGCCAGCAGCGAAAGGGGGATTTTCTCTGGCTACACCTTC
CASSERGIFSGYTF
>NA|TRBJ2-5|TRBV11-2|14|NA
TGTGCCAGCAGCTTGGGAGTCCGCCAAGAGACCCAGTACTTC
CASSLGVRQETQYF
>TRBD1|TRBJ1-1|TRBV4-1|15|NA
TGCGCCAGCAGCCAACCGGGACAGCTGAACACTGAAGCTTTCTTT
CASSQPGQLNTEAFF
>NA|TRBJ1-1|TRBV6-2/TRBV6-3|16|NA
TGTGCCAGCAGTTACTCGTGGGGCAGCATGAACACTGAAGCTTTCTTT
CASSYSWGSMNTEAFF
>NA|TRBJ2-2|TRBV9|18|few
TGTGCCAGCAGCACGCAGAGGGGGTGGCGGGGGCACACCGGGGAGCTGTTTTTT
CASSTQRGWRGHTGELFF
>NA|TRBJ2-7|TRBV19|14|NA
TGTGCCAGTAGGTGGACGGACAGCTCCTACGAGCAGTACTTC
CASRWTDSSYEQYF
>NA|TRBJ2-2|TRBV9|13|NA
TGTGCCAGCAGCCCCAGGGTGGACGGGGAGCTGTTTTTT
CASSPRVDGELFF
>NA|TRBJ1-6|TRBV11-2|14|few
TGTGCCAGCAGCCCGTCGGGACACAATTCACCCCTCCACTTT
CASSPSGHNSPLHF
>NA|TRBJ2-6|TRBV3-1/TRBV3-2|16|NA
TGTGCCAGCAGCCAGGTCGGTAGCTCTGGGGCCAACGTCCTGACTTTC
CASSQVGSSGANVLTF
>TRBD1|TRBJ1-5|TRBV6-2/TRBV6-3|16|NA
TGTGCCAGCAGTTACTCCGGGACAGCAGGTAATCAGCCCCAGCATTTT
CASSYSGTAGNQPQHF
>TRBD1|TRBJ1-5|TRBV27|16|NA
TGTGCCAGCAGCCCCAGGGACAGGGGAGGCAATCAGCCCCAGCATTTT
CASSPRDRGGNQPQHF
>NA|TRBJ1-2|TRBV2|14|NA
TGTGCCAGCATTCCGACATCAGCTAACTATGGCTACACCTTC
CASIPTSANYGYTF
>NA|TRBJ1-5|TRBV5-1|14|NA
TGCGCCTCCAATCCTCCCGCGGACTATCAGCCCCAGCATTTT
CASNPPADYQPQHF
>NA|TRBJ1-1|TRBV6-5|13|once
TGTGCCAGCTGGGAGCCTTGGAAGGCTGAAGCTTTCTTT
CASWEPWKAEAFF
>NA|TRBJ2-7|TRBV2|12|few
TGTGCCAGCAGAGGCGGTTCCTACGAGCAGTACTTC
CASRGGSYEQYF
>NA|TRBJ2-2|TRBV7-6|16|NA
TGTGCCAGCAGCTTTCAAGCTTCGGGTCGCACCGGGGAGCTGTTTTTT
CASSFQASGRTGELFF
>NA|TRBJ2-4|TRBV5-5|12|NA
TGTGCCAGCAGCTTCACGGGTGTCATTCAGTACTTC
CASSFTGVIQYF
>TRBD1|TRBJ1-2|TRBV6-5|14|NA
TGTGCCAGCAGTTATGGGGGACAGAAGTATGGCTACACCTTC
CASSYGGQKYGYTF
>TRBD1|TRBJ2-3|TRBV9|15|NA
TGTGCCAGCAGCCTACAGGGGGTATTCACAGATACGCAGTATTTT
CASSLQGVFTDTQYF
>NA|TRBJ2-4|TRBV11-2|18|NA
TGTGCCAGCAGCTTAGATCCCCTGGACAGGAGGGGAAAGAACATTCAGTACTTC
CASSLDPLDRRGKNIQYF
>TRBD1|TRBJ1-4|TRBV6-6|13|NA
TGTGCCAGCCATGCAGGGGGCGGTGAAAAACTGTTTTTT
CASHAGGGEKLFF
>NA|TRBJ1-2|TRBV21-1|14|NA
TGTGCCAGCAGACCCGCGGCAGGGGGATTTGGCTACACCTTC
CASRPAAGGFGYTF
>NA|TRBJ2-2|TRBV6-6|14|NA
TGTGCCAGCAGTTACTCGACAGGAACCGGGGAGCTGTTTTTT
CASSYSTGTGELFF
>NA|TRBJ2-3|TRBV27|11|NA
TGTGCCAGCAGTTCCGCAGATACGCAGTATTTT
CASSSADTQYF
>NA|TRBJ2-1|TRBV5-1|13|NA
TGCGCCAGCAGCTTACAACCACACAATGAGCAGTTCTTC
CASSLQPHNEQFF
>TRBD2|TRBJ2-4|TRBV11-2|18|NA
TGTGCCAGCAGCTCGGGAACCCTGAGGACTAGCTCGGGCAACATTCAGTACTTC
CASSSGTLRTSSGNIQYF
>NA|TRBJ2-5|TRBV27|14|NA
TGTGCCAGCAGTTTATCTGGCAGGCAAGAGACCCAGTACTTC
CASSLSGRQETQYF
>TRBD2|TRBJ2-3|TRBV6-5|14|NA
TGTGCCAGCAGCGGGACTAGCGATATAGATACGCAGTATTTT
CASSGTSDIDTQYF
>TRBD1|TRBJ2-3|TRBV25-1|16|NA
TGTGCCAGCAGTGAATCAGGACAGGGGGCGGCAGATACGCAGTATTTT
CASSESGQGAADTQYF
>NA|TRBJ1-1|TRBV30|12|NA
TGTGCCTGGAGGGCTACAGGGCTTGAAGCTTTCTTT
CAWRATGLEAFF
>NA|TRBJ1-2|TRBV28|15|NA
TGTGCCAGCAGTTCTCCCCCCAGACAGGACTATGGCTACACCTTC
CASSSPPRQDYGYTF
>NA|TRBJ2-1|TRBV24-1|12|NA
TGTGCCACCACCCCCTCGGACAATGAGCAGTTCTTC
CATTPSDNEQFF
>NA|TRBJ2-7|TRBV16|13|NA
TGTGCCAGCAGCCAATACGCAGGGCTCGAGCAGTACTTC
CASSQYAGLEQYF
>NA|TRBJ1-4|TRBV5-1|14|NA
TGCGCCAGCAGATCCGGACAGAGTAATGAAAAACTGTTTTTT
CASRSGQSNEKLFF
>NA|TRBJ1-4|TRBV11-2|16|NA
TGTGCCAGCAGCTTAATCCCGCCGCGTACTAATGAAAAACTGTTTTTT
CASSLIPPRTNEKLFF
>TRBD2|TRBJ2-7|TRBV5-1|16|NA
TGCGCCAGCAGCTTAGCACCGGGACTACCCACCTACGAGCAGTACTTC
CASSLAPGLPTYEQYF
>NA|TRBJ1-2|TRBV5-6|11|NA
TGTGCCAGCAGCTTGGGCAGGCGCTACACCTTC
CASSLGRRYTF
>TRBD2|TRBJ2-5|TRBV5-1|16|NA
TGCGCCAGCAGCTTCGAACTAGCGGGGCCCCAAGAGACCCAGTACTTC
CASSFELAGPQETQYF
>NA|TRBJ2-7|TRBV6-5|15|NA
TGTGCCAGCAGCTCCCAGGGGTCCCTTACCTACGAGCAGTACTTC
CASSSQGSLTYEQYF
>TRBD1|TRBJ1-2|TRBV5-4|16|NA
TGTGCCAGCAGCTTGGCAGGGCAGGGGGTTCGCTATGGCTACACCTTC
CASSLAGQGVRYGYTF
>TRBD2|TRBJ2-2|TRBV18|17|NA
TGTGCCCAGGAAGGAACTAGCGGGGTGTCGAACACCGGGGAGCTGTTTTTT
CAQEGTSGVSNTGELFF
>TRBD1|TRBJ2-5|TRBV28|15|NA
TGTGCCAGCAGTCCAAACAGGGGGCGGAAAGAGACCCAGTACTTC
CASSPNRGRKETQYF
>TRBD2|TRBJ2-3|TRBV4-2|16|NA
TGTGCCAGCAGCCAATGGGCTAGCGGGGGGGGAGATACGCAGTATTTT
CASSQWASGGGDTQYF
>NA|TRBJ1-6|TRBV30|13|NA
TGTGCCTGGAATGGACAGTTTAATTCACCCCTCCACTTT
CAWNGQFNSPLHF
>NA|TRBJ1-2|TRBV30|12|NA
TGTGCCTGGAATGGCAGGAACTATGGCTACACCTTC
CAWNGRNYGYTF
>TRBD1|TRBJ1-2|TRBV3-1/TRBV3-2|15|NA
TGTGCCAGCAGCAACGGACAGGGACCGGTGAATGGCTACACCTTC
CASSNGQGPVNGYTF
>TRBD2|TRBJ2-1|TRBV6-5|15|NA
TGTGCCAGCAGTTATGGGACTAGCGGGGGGAATGAGCAGTTCTTC
CASSYGTSGGNEQFF
>NA|TRBJ1-2|TRBV4-3|19|few
TGCGCCAGCAGCCAAGCTCCGCCAGGGCCGTTACAGGTTAACTATGGCTACACCTTC
CASSQAPPGPLQVNYGYTF
>TRBD1|TRBJ1-5|TRBV12-3/TRBV12-4|13|NA
TGTGCCAGCAGTTGGGGACAGGGTACGCCCCAGCATTTT
CASSWGQGTPQHF